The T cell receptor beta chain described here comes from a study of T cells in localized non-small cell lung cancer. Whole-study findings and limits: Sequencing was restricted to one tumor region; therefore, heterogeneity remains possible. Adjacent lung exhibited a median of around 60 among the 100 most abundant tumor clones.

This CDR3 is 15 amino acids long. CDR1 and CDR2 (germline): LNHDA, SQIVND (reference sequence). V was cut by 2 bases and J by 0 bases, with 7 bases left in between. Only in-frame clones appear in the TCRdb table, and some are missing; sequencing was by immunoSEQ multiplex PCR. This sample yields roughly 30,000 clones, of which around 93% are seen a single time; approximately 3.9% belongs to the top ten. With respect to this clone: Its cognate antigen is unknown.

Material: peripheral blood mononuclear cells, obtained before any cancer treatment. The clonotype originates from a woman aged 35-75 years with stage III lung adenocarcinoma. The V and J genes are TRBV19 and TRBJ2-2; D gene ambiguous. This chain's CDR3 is CASSIRHSNTGELFF. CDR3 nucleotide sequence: TGTGCCAGTAGTATAAGACATTCGAACACCGGGGAGCTGTTTTTT.